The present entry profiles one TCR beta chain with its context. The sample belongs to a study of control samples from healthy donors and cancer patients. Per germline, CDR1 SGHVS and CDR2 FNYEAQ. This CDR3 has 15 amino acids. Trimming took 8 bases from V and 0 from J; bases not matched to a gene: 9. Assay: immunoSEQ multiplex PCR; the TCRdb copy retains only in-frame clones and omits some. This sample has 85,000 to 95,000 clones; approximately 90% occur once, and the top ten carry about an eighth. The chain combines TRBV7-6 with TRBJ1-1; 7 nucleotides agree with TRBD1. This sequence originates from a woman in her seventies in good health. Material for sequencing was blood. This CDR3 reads CASSKRDSVNTEAFF. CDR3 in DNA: TGTGCCAGCTCCAAGAGGGACAGTGTGAACACTGAAGCTTTCTTT. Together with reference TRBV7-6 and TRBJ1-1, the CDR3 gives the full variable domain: GAGVSQSPRYKVTKRGQDVALRCDPISGHVSLYWYRQALGQGPEFLTYFNYEAQQDKSGLPNDRFSAERPEGSISTLTIQRTEQRDSAMYRCASSKRDSVNTEAFFGQGTRLTVV.